The next 12 T cell receptor beta chains were all read from a single sample in a study of T cells in Graves' hyperthyroidism and ophthalmopathy. RNA transcripts served as the template for amplifying TCR beta CDR3 regions. The HTBI primer set drove a first-round RT-PCR of the TCR CDR3. MiXCR was run by TCRdb on the multiplex PCR reads, yielding one entry per CDR3 protein. Among about 400,000 distinct CDR3 sequences listed, about 25% were seen once. The source material was blood. These receptors originate from a man in his fifties with Graves' hyperthyroidism.

The chain uses TRBV18 and TRBJ2-5, with D unclear. The CDR3 totals 15 residues. CDR1 is KGHSH and CDR2 is LQKENI in the germline V gene. Deletions cut 3 bases from V and 2 bases from J, with 13 bases between. In DNA form, the CDR3 reads TGTGCCAGCTCACCTCCAACAACGAAACAAGAGACCCAGTACTTC. Translated: CASSPPTTKQETQYF.

This clonotype was counted ten times or more. The chain couples TRBV29-1 to TRBJ1-1, with no clear D. The germline V gene encodes CDR1 SQVTM and CDR2 ANQGSEA. This CDR3 has 10 residues. The V gene lost 6 bases and the J gene lost 2 bases, with 4 bases spanning the gap. The CDR3 nucleotides read TGCAGCGTGACTAACACTGAAGCTTTCTTT. Translated, it gives CSVTNTEAFF. The variable domain in full, with the rest retrieved from reference TRBV29-1 and TRBJ1-1, is SAVISQKPSRDICQRGTSLTIQCQVDSQVTMMFWYRQQPGQSLTLIATANQGSEATYESGFVIDKFPISRPNLTFSTLTVSNMSPEDSSIYLCSVTNTEAFFGQGTRLTVV.

The genes are TRBV6-2 or TRBV6-3 and TRBJ2-7; D gene unclear. V lost 7 bases and J lost 7, with 17 bases in between. This CDR3 comprises 13 residues. Germline V CDR1 and CDR2: MNHEY, SVGEGT. The CDR3, as DNA: TGTGCCAGCACCAAGGGCAGTTGGGCGGAGCAGTACTTC. It is translated as CASTKGSWAEQYF.

This clonotype was recorded at least ten times. The chain combines TRBV28 with TRBJ2-7; no reliable D call. The CDR3 has 12 amino acids. With 3 bases removed from V and 3 bases from J, the gap between germline ends came to 6 bases. The V gene's germline CDR1 is MDHEN and CDR2 SYDVKM. CDR3 sequence (DNA): TGTGCCAGCAGTTTCCCATACTACGAGCAGTACTTC. Its protein is CASSFPYYEQYF.

This clonotype has at least ten counts. The gene calls are TRBV7-9 and TRBJ2-1; D gene unclear. Trimming cost V 3 bases and J 10 bases, with 10 bases left between them. The length of the CDR3 is 12 residues. Germline values: CDR1 SEHNR, CDR2 FQNEAQ (reference sequence). CDR3 coding DNA: TGTGCCAGCAGCTTGTATGTGGGGGAGCAGTTCTTC. Protein: CASSLYVGEQFF.

This chain uses TRBV3-1 with TRBJ2-1; TRBD2 matches 7 bases. V dropped 4 bases and J dropped 6; count of bases not matched to a gene: 12. The germline gives CDR1 LGHDT, CDR2 YNNKEL (reference sequence). The CDR3 totals 16 residues. DNA of the CDR3: TGTGCCAGCAGCCGCGGAGGGGCGGGAGTCCGCAATGAGCAGTTCTTC. Amino acid sequence: CASSRGGAGVRNEQFF.

This clonotype was counted between two and nine times. The J gene is TRBJ2-5, the V gene TRBV30; D might be TRBD2 (7 bases). Germline assignment: CDR1 GTSNPN and CDR2 SVGIG (reference sequence). This CDR3 has 13 residues. V lost 4 bases and J 4 bases, leaving 13 bases between the germline ends. The CDR3 reads CAWNQGRAETQYF. The CDR3 DNA reads as TGTGCCTGGAACCAGGGGAGGGCAGAGACCCAGTACTTC.

CDR3 nucleotide sequence: TGTGCCAGCACCTTATCGGATAGCACCTACGAGCAGTACTTC. Amino acids: CASTLSDSTYEQYF. This rearrangement joins TRBV12-3 or TRBV12-4 to TRBJ2-7; D is undetermined. V lost 7 bases and J lost 2, with 15 bases in between. The length of the CDR3 is 14 residues.

The J gene is TRBJ2-1, the V gene TRBV2; TRBD2 agrees at 9 bases. V lost 6 bases to trimming and J lost 4 bases; unmatched junction nucleotides: 10. The CDR3 is made up of 16 amino acids. Germline V gives CDR1 SNHLY, CDR2 FYNNEI. For the CDR3, the DNA is TGTGCCAGCAGGCGACTAGCGGCTCCGGGATACAATGAGCAGTTCTTC. It is translated as CASRRLAAPGYNEQFF.

The chain is built from TRBV7-9 and TRBJ2-3; possibly TRBD2 for D (5 bases). This CDR3 spans 16 amino acids. The germline V gene has CDR1 SEHNR and CDR2 FQNEAQ (reference sequence). V lost 0 bases and J 4 bases, leaving 14 bases between the germline ends. CDR3 amino acids: CASSLARGLPPDTQYF. DNA of the CDR3: TGTGCCAGCAGCTTAGCTCGGGGTTTACCCCCAGATACGCAGTATTTT.

This chain uses TRBV2 with TRBJ2-4; 9 nucleotides align to TRBD1. Germline V gene lookup returns CDR1 SNHLY and CDR2 FYNNEI. This CDR3 has 15 amino acids. V gave up 6 bases and J gave up 3 bases; unmatched junction bases: 6. The CDR3 DNA sequence: TGTGCCAGCAGAGGGACAGGGACGGTCAAAAACATTCAGTACTTC. Its protein is CASRGTGTVKNIQYF.

The chain combines TRBV15 with TRBJ2-1; the match to TRBD1 covers 8 bases. The CDR3 length is 17 residues. Losses at the gene ends were 0 bases for V and 10 bases for J; bases not matched to a gene: 14. Germline V gene lookup returns CDR1 LNHNV and CDR2 YYDKDF (reference sequence). In DNA, the CDR3 is TGTGCCACCAGCAGAGATCAAGGGGAGACAGGGGCGGACGAGCAGTTCTTC. Protein product: CATSRDQGETGADEQFF.